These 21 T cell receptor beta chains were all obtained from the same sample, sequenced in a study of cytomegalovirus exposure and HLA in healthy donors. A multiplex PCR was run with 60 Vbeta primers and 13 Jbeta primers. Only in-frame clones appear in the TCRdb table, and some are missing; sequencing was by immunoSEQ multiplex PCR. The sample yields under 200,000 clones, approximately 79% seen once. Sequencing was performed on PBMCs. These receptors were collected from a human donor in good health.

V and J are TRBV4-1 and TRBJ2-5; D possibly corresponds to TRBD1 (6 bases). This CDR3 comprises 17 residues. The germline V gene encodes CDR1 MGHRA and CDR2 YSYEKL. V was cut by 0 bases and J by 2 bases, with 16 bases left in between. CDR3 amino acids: CASSQEGRGESQETQYF. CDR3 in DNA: TGCGCCAGCAGCCAAGAAGGCAGGGGCGAATCACAAGAGACCCAGTACTTC.

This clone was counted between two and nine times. CDR3: CASPWEVGSYEQYF. In DNA form, the CDR3 reads TGTGCCAGTCCCTGGGAGGTAGGCTCCTACGAGCAGTACTTC. V and J are TRBV9 and TRBJ2-7, with D tentatively TRBD2 (6 bases). The CDR3 is 14 residues long. V was clipped by 8 bases and J by 0 bases, with 15 bases between them. The germline V gene has CDR1 SGDLS and CDR2 YYNGEE.

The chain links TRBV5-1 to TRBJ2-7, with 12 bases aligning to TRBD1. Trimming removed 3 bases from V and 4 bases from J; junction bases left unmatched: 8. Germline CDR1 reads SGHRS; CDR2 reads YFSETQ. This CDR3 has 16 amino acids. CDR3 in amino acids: CASSSGQGALRYEQYF. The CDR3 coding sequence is TGCGCCAGCAGCTCGGGACAGGGGGCATTACGGTACGAGCAGTACTTC.

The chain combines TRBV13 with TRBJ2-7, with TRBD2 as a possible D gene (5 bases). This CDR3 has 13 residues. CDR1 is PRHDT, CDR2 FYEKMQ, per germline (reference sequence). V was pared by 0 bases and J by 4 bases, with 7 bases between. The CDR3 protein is CASSLGPGYEQYF. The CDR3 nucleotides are TGTGCCAGCAGCTTAGGCCCGGGATACGAGCAGTACTTC.

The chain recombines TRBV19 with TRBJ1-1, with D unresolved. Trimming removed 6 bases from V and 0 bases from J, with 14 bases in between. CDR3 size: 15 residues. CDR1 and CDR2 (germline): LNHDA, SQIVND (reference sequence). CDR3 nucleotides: TGTGCCAGTAGAACCCCGCAGACTGTGAACACTGAAGCTTTCTTT. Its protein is CASRTPQTVNTEAFF.

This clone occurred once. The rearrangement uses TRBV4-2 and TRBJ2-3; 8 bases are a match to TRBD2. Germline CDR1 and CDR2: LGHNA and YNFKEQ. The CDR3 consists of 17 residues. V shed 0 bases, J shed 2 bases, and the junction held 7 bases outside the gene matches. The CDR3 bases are TGTGCCAGCAGCCAAGAATTAGCGGGGTCCAACACAGATACGCAGTATTTT. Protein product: CASSQELAGSNTDTQYF.

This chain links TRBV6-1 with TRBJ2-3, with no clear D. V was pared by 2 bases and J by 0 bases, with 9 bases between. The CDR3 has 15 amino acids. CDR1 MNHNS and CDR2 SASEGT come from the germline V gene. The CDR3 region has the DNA TGTGCCAGCAGTGAAAACTATCTTAGCACAGATACGCAGTATTTT. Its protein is CASSENYLSTDTQYF.

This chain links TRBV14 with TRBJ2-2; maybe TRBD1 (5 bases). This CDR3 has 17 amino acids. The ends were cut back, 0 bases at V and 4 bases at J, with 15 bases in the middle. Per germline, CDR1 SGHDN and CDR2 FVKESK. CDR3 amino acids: CASSQDWVRASTGELFF. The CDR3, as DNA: TGTGCCAGCAGCCAAGATTGGGTCAGGGCAAGCACCGGGGAGCTGTTTTTT.

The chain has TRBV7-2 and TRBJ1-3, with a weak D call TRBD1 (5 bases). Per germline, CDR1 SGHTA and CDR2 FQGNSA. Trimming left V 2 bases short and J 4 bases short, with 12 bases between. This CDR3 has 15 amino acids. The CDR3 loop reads CASSLSTGQGNTIYF. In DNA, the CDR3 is TGTGCCAGCAGCTTAAGCACAGGTCAAGGAAACACCATATATTTT.

CDR3 amino acids: CASSKLTGPDSPLHF. In DNA form, the CDR3 reads TGCGCCAGCAGCAAACTGACAGGGCCGGATTCACCCCTCCACTTT. This chain connects TRBV4-3 to TRBJ1-6; 7 positions agree with TRBD1. V trimming: 5 bases; J trimming: 8 bases; junction bases outside the gene matches: 9. This CDR3 comprises 15 residues. In germline, CDR1 is LGHNA, CDR2 YSLEER.

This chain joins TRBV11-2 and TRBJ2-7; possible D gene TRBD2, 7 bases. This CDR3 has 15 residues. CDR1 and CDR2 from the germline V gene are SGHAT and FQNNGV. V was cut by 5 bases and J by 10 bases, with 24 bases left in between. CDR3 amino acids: CASSEPRGGLWVQYF. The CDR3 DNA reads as TGTGCCAGCAGCGAACCCCGAGGGGGACTATGGGTTCAGTACTTC.

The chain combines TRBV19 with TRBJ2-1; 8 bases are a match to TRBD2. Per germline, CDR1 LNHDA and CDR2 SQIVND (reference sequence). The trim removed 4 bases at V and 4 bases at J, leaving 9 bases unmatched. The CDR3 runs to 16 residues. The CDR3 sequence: CASSSSRLAGYNEQFF. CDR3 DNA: TGTGCCAGTAGTAGTAGTCGTCTAGCGGGTTACAATGAGCAGTTCTTC.

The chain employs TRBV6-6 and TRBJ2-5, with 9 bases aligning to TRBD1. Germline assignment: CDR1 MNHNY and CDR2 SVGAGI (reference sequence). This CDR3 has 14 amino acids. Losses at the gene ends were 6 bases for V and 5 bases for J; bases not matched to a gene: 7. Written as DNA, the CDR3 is TGTGCCAGCAGCTTCACAGGGGGCGGGGAGACCCAGTACTTC. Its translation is CASSFTGGGETQYF.

The CDR3 here is CASSLGGRSNTDTQYF. CDR3 nucleotide sequence: TGTGCCAGCAGCCTGGGGGGGCGGAGCAACACAGATACGCAGTATTTT. The chain combines TRBV7-2 with TRBJ2-3; D may be TRBD2 (7 bases). Trimming shortened V by 5 bases and J by 2 bases, and 17 bases separated the two germline ends. The germline gives CDR1 SGHTA, CDR2 FQGNSA. This CDR3 contains 16 residues. Supplemented by reference TRBV7-2 and TRBJ2-3, the full variable domain reads GAGVSQSPSNKVTEKGKDVELRCDPISGHTALYWYRQSLGQGLEFLIYFQGNSAPDKSGLPSDRFSAERTGGSVSTLTIQRTQQEDSAVYLCASSLGGRSNTDTQYFGPGTRLTVL.

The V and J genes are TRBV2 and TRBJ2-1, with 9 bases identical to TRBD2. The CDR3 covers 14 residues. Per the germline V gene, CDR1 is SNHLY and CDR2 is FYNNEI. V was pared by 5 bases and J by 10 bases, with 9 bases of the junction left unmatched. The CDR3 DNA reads TGTGCCAGCAGTTCCGGGACTAGCCGGGCGGAGCAGTTCTTC. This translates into CASSSGTSRAEQFF.

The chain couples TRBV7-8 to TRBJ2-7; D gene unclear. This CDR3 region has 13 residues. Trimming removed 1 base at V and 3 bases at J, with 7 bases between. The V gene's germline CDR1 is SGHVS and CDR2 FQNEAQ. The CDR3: CASSLVSGYEQYF. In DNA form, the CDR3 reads TGTGCCAGCAGCTTAGTCTCGGGCTACGAGCAGTACTTC. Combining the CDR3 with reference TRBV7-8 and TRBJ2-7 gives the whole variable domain GAGVSQSPRYKVAKRGQDVALRCDPISGHVSLFWYQQALGQGPEFLTYFQNEAQLDKSGLPSDRFFAERPEGSVSTLKIQRTQQEDSAVYLCASSLVSGYEQYFGPGTRLTVT.

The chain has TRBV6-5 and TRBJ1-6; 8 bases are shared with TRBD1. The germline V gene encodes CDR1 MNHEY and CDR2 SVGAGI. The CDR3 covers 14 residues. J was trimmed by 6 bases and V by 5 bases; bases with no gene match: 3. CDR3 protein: CASSRTGSNSPLHF. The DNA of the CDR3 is TGTGCCAGCAGTCGGACAGGGAGTAATTCACCCCTCCACTTT.

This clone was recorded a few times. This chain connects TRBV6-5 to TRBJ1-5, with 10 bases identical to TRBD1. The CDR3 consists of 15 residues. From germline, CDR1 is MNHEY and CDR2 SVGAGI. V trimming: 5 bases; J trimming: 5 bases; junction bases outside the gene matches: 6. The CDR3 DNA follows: TGTGCCAGCAGTCTGACCGGGACAGGGGATCAGCCCCAGCATTTT. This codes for CASSLTGTGDQPQHF.

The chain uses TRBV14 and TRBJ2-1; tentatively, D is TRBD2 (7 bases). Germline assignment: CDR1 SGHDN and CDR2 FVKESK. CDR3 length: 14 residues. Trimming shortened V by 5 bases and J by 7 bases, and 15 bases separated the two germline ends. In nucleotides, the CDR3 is TGTGCCAGCAGCACCGGGGGGCCGAGGAATGAGCAGTTCTTC. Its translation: CASSTGGPRNEQFF.

The CDR3 loop is CASSLGATANTGELFF. CDR3 DNA sequence: TGCGCCAGCAGCTTGGGGGCGACAGCGAACACCGGGGAGCTGTTTTTT. The chain joins TRBV5-1 to TRBJ2-2, with D maybe TRBD1 (5 bases). The germline CDR1 and CDR2 sequences are SGHRS and YFSETQ. CDR3 length equals 16 residues. Trimming left V 0 bases short and J 0 bases short, with 9 bases between.

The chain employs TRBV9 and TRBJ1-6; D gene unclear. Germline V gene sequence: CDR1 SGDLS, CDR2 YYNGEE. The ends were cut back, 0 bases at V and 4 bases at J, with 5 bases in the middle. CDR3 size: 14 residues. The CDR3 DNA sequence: TGTGCCAGCAGCGTAGCACTTTATAATTCACCCCTCCACTTT. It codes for CASSVALYNSPLHF.